This T cell receptor beta chain originates from a study of T cell repertoires in cytomegalovirus infection. Across the study: Public TCR beta signatures marked donors with CMV infection and the matching HLA. Study results and caveats: Within the response measured ex vivo, HLA-C-restricted CMV-specific TCR beta clonotypes were dominant.

Germline V gene sequence: CDR1 SGHVS, CDR2 FNYEAQ. The V and J ends lost 5 bases and 0 bases respectively, with 15 bases between them. The CDR3 has 16 residues. TCRdb analysed the reads with MiXCR anew, one entry per CDR3 protein. The sample consists of about 220,000 distinct CDR3 sequences, 35% to 40% of them appearing once. Points on this clonotype: Its antigen is unidentified.

The clonotype was recovered from a human donor in good health (CMV status not recorded). Some clones in this sample may be carry-over from other donors' samples. The specimen was CD8+ T cells from cultured PBMCs, collected from culture after CMV antigen stimulation. This chain connects TRBV7-6 to TRBJ2-3; D gene ambiguous. The CDR3 region has the DNA TGTGCCAGCAGCGACCTTTGGACCTCTAGCACAGATACGCAGTATTTT. It is translated as CASSDLWTSSTDTQYF.